This TCR beta chain originates from a study of blood T cells in healthy people across ages. For the second PCR, which ran for about 6 to 11 cycles, a sample-barcoded 5' primer and a J-beta primer mix were used. TCRdb reanalysed the 5' RACE reads using MiXCR and keeps one entry per CDR3 protein. Of 650,000 or so distinct CDR3 sequences in the sample, about 50% were seen once. This clonotype was seen just once. Material for sequencing was blood. The origin of this receptor is a woman of 80 years or more in good health.

CDR3 nucleotide sequence: TGCAGTGCCGAAGGGGACAATAGAAACACCATATATTTT. It translates to CSAEGDNRNTIYF. J is TRBJ1-3 and V is TRBV20-1; tentatively, D is TRBD1 (6 bases). This CDR3 contains 13 residues. Germline CDR1 and CDR2: DFQATT and SNEGSKA (reference sequence). Trimming removed 6 bases from V and 5 bases from J, with 14 bases in between.